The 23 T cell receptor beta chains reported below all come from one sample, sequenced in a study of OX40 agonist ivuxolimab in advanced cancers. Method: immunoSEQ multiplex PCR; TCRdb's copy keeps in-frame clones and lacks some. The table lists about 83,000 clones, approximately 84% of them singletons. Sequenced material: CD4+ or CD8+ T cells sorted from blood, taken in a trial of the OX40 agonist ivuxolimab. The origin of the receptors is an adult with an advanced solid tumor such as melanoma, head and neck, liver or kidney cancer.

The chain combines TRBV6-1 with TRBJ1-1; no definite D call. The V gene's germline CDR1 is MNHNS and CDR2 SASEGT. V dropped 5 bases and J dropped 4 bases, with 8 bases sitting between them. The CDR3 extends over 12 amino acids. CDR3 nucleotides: TGTGCCAGCAGTTTTATGGGCACTGAAGCTTTCTTT. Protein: CASSFMGTEAFF.

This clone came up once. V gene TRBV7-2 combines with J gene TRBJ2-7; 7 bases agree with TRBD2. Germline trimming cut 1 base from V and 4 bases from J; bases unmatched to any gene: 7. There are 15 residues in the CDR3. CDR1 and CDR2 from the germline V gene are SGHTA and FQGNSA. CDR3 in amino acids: CASSLDVGRVYEQYF. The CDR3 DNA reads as TGTGCCAGCAGCTTAGATGTGGGGAGGGTTTACGAGCAGTACTTC.

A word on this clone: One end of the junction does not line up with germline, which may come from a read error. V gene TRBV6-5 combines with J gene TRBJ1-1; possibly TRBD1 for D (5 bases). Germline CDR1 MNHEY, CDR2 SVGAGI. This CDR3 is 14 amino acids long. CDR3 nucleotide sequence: TGTGCCAGCAGTTACACAGGCGGGAACACTGAAGCTCTCTTT. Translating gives CASSYTGGNTEALF.

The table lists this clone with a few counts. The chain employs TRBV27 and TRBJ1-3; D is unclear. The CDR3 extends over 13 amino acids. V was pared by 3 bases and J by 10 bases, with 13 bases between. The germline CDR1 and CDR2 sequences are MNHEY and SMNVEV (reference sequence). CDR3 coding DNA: TGTGCCAGCAGTTTGTCCACGGGAGGGACCATATATTTT. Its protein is CASSLSTGGTIYF.

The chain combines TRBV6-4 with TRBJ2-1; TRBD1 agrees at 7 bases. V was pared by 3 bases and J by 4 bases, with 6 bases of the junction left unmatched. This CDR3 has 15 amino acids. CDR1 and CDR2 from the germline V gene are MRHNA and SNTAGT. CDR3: CASSDGDRAYNEQFF. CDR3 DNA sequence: TGTGCCAGCAGTGATGGAGACAGGGCTTACAATGAGCAGTTCTTC.

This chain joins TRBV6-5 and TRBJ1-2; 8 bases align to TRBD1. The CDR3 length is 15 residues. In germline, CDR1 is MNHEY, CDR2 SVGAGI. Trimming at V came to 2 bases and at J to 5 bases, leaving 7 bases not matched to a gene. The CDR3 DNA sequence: TGTGCCAGCAGTTACCCTACAGGGGGGGGGTATGGCTACACCTTC. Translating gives CASSYPTGGGYGYTF.

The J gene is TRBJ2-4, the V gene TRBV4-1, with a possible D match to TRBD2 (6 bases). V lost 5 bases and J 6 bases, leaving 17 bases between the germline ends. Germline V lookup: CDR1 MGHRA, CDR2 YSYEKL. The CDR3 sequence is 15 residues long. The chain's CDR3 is CASSFLVGGRNIQYF. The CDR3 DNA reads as TGCGCCAGCAGCTTCCTTGTGGGGGGACGAAACATTCAGTACTTC.

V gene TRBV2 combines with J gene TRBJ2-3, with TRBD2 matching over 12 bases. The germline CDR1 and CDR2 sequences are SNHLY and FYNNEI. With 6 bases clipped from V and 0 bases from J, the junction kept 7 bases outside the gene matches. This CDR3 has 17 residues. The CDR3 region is CASRRRTSGTSTDTQYF. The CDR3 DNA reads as TGTGCCAGCAGACGGCGGACTAGCGGGACGAGCACAGATACGCAGTATTTT. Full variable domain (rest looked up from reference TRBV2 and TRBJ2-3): EPEVTQTPSHQVTQMGQEVILRCVPISNHLYFYWYRQILGQKVEFLVSFYNNEISEKSEIFDDQFSVERPDGSNFTLKIRSTKLEDSAMYFCASRRRTSGTSTDTQYFGPGTRLTVL.

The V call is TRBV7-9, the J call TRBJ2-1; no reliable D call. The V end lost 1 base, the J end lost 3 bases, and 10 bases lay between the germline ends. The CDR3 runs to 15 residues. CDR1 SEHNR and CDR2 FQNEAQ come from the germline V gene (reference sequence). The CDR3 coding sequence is TGTGCCAGCAGCTTAGGAACCCCGAGCTACAATGAGCAGTTCTTC. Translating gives CASSLGTPSYNEQFF.

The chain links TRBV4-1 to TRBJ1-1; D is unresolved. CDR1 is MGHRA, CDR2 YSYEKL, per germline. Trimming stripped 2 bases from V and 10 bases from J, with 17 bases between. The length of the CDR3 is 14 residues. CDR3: CASSQPLEGIRAFF. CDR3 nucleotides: TGCGCCAGCAGCCAACCCCTAGAAGGGATTCGAGCTTTCTTT.

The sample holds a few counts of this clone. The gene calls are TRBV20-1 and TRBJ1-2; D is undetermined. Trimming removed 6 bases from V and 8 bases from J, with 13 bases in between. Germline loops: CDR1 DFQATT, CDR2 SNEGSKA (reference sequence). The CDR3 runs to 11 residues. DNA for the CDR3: TGCAGTGCACCTTTTGCGAGGGGCTACACCTTC. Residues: CSAPFARGYTF.

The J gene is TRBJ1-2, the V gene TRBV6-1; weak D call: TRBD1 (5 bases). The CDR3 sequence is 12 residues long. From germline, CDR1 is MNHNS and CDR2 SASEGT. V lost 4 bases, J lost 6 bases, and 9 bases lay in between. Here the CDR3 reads CASSGQGHGYTF. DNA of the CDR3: TGTGCCAGCAGTGGCCAGGGCCATGGCTACACCTTC.

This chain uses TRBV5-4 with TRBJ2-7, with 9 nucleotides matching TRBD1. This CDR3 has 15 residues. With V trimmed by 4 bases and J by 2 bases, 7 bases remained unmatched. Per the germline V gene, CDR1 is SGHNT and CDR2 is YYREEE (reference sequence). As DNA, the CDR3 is TGTGCCAGCAGCCTTGGCGGGACAGGGACCTACGAGCAGTACTTC. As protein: CASSLGGTGTYEQYF.

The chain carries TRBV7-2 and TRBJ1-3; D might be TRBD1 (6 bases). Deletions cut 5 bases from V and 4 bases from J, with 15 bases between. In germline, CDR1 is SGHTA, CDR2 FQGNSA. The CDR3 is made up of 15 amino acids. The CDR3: CASSRQASGGNTIYF. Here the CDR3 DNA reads TGTGCCAGCAGCCGACAGGCATCTGGAGGAAACACCATATATTTT.

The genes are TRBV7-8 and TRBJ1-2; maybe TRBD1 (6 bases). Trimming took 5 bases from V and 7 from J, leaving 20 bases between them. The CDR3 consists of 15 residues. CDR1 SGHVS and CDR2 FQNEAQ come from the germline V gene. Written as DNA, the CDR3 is TGTGCCAGCAGCCCTTACAGGGTTCATGCCAGTGGCTACACCTTC. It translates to CASSPYRVHASGYTF.

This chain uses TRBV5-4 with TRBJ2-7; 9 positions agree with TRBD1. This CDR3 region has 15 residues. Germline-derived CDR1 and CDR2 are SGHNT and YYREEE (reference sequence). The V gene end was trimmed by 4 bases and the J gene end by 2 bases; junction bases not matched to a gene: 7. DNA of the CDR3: TGTGCCAGCAGCGAAACAGGGGGCACGGCCTACGAGCAGTACTTC. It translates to CASSETGGTAYEQYF.

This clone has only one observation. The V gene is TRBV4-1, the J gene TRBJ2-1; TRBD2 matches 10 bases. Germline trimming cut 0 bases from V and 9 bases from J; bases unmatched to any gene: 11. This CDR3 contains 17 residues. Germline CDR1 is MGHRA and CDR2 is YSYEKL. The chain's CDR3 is CASSQDQGLAGAGEQFF. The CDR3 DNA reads TGCGCCAGCAGCCAAGATCAGGGGCTAGCGGGAGCTGGTGAGCAGTTCTTC.

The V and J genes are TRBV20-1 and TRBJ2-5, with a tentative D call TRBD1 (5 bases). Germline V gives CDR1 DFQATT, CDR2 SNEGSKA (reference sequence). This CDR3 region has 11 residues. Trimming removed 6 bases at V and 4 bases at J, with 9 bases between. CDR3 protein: CSARRGETQYF. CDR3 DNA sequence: TGCAGTGCAAGAAGGGGAGAGACCCAGTACTTC.

CDR3 sequence reads: CASSTGDYADTQYF. The CDR3 DNA sequence: TGTGCCAGCAGCACGGGGGACTACGCAGATACGCAGTATTTT. The V gene is TRBV5-4, the J gene TRBJ2-3, with TRBD2 matching over 7 bases. V lost 4 bases, J lost 4 bases, and 6 bases stayed unmatched. CDR1 and CDR2 (germline): SGHNT, YYREEE (reference sequence). This CDR3 comprises 14 residues.

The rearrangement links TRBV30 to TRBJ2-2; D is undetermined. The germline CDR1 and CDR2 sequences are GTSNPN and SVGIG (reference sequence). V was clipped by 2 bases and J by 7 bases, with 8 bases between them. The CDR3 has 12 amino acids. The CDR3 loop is CAWSLRGGELFF. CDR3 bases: TGTGCCTGGAGTCTAAGAGGCGGGGAGCTGTTTTTT.

The DNA of the CDR3 is TGTGCCAGTAGTATCCCCGGACCCGCCTCCTTCGCCTACACCTTC. Protein: CASSIPGPASFAYTF. The genes are TRBV19 and TRBJ1-2; D gene uncertain. This CDR3 contains 15 residues. Per the germline V gene, CDR1 is LNHDA and CDR2 is SQIVND (reference sequence). V was shortened by 3 bases and J by 10 bases, with 21 bases between the two germline ends.

Here the CDR3 DNA reads TGTGCCAGCAGGGGAATGACAGGGAAAGAGACCCAGTACTTC. Encoded protein: CASRGMTGKETQYF. The chain recombines TRBV7-2 with TRBJ2-5, with 7 bases identical to TRBD1. CDR1 and CDR2 from the germline V gene are SGHTA and FQGNSA. Trimming at V came to 6 bases and at J to 3 bases, leaving 7 bases not matched to a gene. The CDR3 loop spans 14 amino acids.

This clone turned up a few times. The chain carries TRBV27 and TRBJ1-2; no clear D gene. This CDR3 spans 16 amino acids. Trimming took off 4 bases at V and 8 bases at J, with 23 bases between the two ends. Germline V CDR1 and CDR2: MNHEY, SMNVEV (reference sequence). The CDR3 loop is CASSYLSENSFRGYTF. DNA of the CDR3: TGTGCCAGCAGTTACCTTTCCGAGAACAGCTTCCGGGGCTACACCTTC.